This entry concerns a single T cell receptor (beta chain). The antigen remains unidentified. This entry belongs to a study of post-analysis software for immune sequencing data. Study-level background: Several disease courses (relapsing-remitting, secondary progressive and progressive-relapsing) of multiple sclerosis were included. Study-wide points: Multiple sclerosis was associated with a significant reduction in normalized Chao1 diversity relative to controls. Roughly 5 TRBV segments, TRBV5-6, TRBV5-1 and TRBV20-1 among them, were found more frequent in patients than controls.

The V end lost 1 base, the J end lost 5 bases, and 12 bases lay between the germline ends. Germline values: CDR1 SQVTM, CDR2 ANQGSEA. The length of the CDR3 is 14 residues. Unique molecular identifiers had been added to the TCR beta cDNA libraries. Via MiXCR, TCRdb re-called the PCR reads, giving one row per CDR3 protein. This sample has fewer than 550,000 distinct CDR3 sequences, with less than 40% found just once. The chain recombines TRBV29-1 with TRBJ2-4, with D possibly being TRBD1 (6 bases). This sequence was found in a girl aged 2-17 years with multiple sclerosis. The sample consisted of blood. For the CDR3, the DNA is TGCAGCGTTGAAGGAGGGGGAGACGAAAACATTCAGTACTTC. It translates to CSVEGGGDENIQYF.